This T cell receptor (beta chain) was recovered during a study of shared clonotypes between healthy human individuals. Profiling relied on immunoSEQ multiplex PCR, and the TCRdb table lists in-frame clones only, not all of them. The sample shows 1,500,000 or so clones, 98% of them seen only once. This TCR was sampled from a man in his thirties or forties in good health. The sequenced sample consisted of naive CD4+ T cells sorted from blood. Regarding subset: CD45RA+ positively selected.

The CDR3, as DNA: TGTGCCAGCAGCAGACCCGACAGGGCCCCGCAGCCCCAGCATTTT. Translation: CASSRPDRAPQPQHF. The chain recombines TRBV5-4 with TRBJ1-5, with 7 bases matching TRBD1. CDR3 length equals 15 residues. V lost 4 bases to trimming and J lost 7 bases; unmatched junction nucleotides: 11. Germline values: CDR1 SGHNT, CDR2 YYREEE (reference sequence).